This TCR beta chain was observed in a study of T-cell memory formation after mild COVID-19. Study overall: For the most part, TCR clusters were specific to one donor. General study findings and limits: Contracting CD8+ clones were enriched in EMRA, CD4+ mainly in CM and EM. Researchers found some responding clones in pre-infection memory, a sign that cross-reactive memory joined.

At least ten counts were recorded for this clonotype. What it binds is unknown. TCRdb re-called the 5' RACE reads through MiXCR, storing one row per CDR3 protein. The sample holds 250,000 to 350,000 distinct CDR3 sequences, roughly 19% seen once. The V gene's germline CDR1 is SGHTA and CDR2 FQGNSA. V was pared by 5 bases and J by 2 bases, with 9 bases between. CDR3 size: 13 residues. Sequencing was performed on PBMCs or a T cell subset sorted from them (not recorded which). J is TRBJ2-5 and V is TRBV7-2, with unresolved D. This TCR derives from a man aged 18 to 29 who had mild COVID-19 (a few samples of this study predate the infection). Cell type and time point are not known. CDR3 sequence reads: CASSPGRQETQYF. The CDR3 nucleotides are TGTGCCAGCAGCCCCGGACGGCAAGAGACCCAGTACTTC.